This entry lists 21 T cell receptor beta chains sequenced from one sample in a study of blood T cell repertoires in COVID-19. This table comes from immunoSEQ multiplex PCR, and its TCRdb copy is limited to in-frame clones, with some not included. The data show under 250,000 clones, 80% to 90% seen once. The sequenced sample was PBMCs or T cells enriched from blood (not recorded which). The receptors originated from a woman aged 40 to 55 who had been exposed to COVID-19.

The chain carries TRBV5-1 and TRBJ1-4; D is unclear. V lost 3 bases to trimming and J lost 3 bases, with 12 bases between them. The CDR3 runs 15 residues. The germline gives CDR1 SGHRS, CDR2 YFSETQ. The CDR3, as DNA: TGCGCCAGCAGCTCAATCCCGGGATCTAATGAAAAACTGTTTTTT. Protein product: CASSSIPGSNEKLFF.

The chain is built from TRBV21-1 and TRBJ2-7; the listed D gene, TRBD1, was not tested against the DNA. TRBV21-1 is noted as a pseudogene. The CDR3 runs to 17 residues. Written as DNA, the CDR3 is TGTGCCAGCAGTAAACGGTATTGGACAGGGGAAGCCTACGAGCAGTACGTC. Translating gives CASSKRYWTGEAYEQYV.

The chain is built from TRBV6-2 or TRBV6-3 and TRBJ2-1; 9 bases agree with TRBD1. The germline V gene encodes CDR1 MNHEY and CDR2 SVGEGT. The CDR3 spans 16 residues. Losses at the gene ends were 0 bases for V and 4 bases for J; bases not matched to a gene: 4. This CDR3 is CASSYSDRGAYNEQFF. The CDR3 nucleotides read TGTGCCAGCAGTTACTCCGACAGGGGGGCGTACAATGAGCAGTTCTTC.

The rearrangement uses TRBV2 and TRBJ2-1, with 13 bases lining up with TRBD2. The J segment lost 7 bases and the V segment lost 6 bases, leaving 9 bases of the junction unmatched. CDR3 length: 16 amino acids. Germline loops: CDR1 SNHLY, CDR2 FYNNEI. The CDR3 coding sequence is TGTGCCAGCAGCCCACCGGGACTAGCGGGAACGAATGAGCAGTTCTTC. This codes for CASSPPGLAGTNEQFF.

This chain uses TRBV19 with TRBJ2-7; TRBD2 matches 7 bases. The CDR3 is 14 residues long. V was pared by 10 bases and J by 2 bases, with 11 bases of the junction left unmatched. Germline CDR1 is LNHDA and CDR2 is SQIVND (reference sequence). The chain's CDR3 is CATKRDFKTYEQYF. CDR3 DNA sequence: TGTGCCACGAAGCGGGATTTCAAGACCTACGAGCAGTACTTC.

The rearrangement joins TRBV7-8 to TRBJ1-1, with TRBD1 as a possible D gene (6 bases). V was cut by 2 bases and J by 7 bases, with 14 bases left in between. CDR3 size: 14 residues. Germline V gives CDR1 SGHVS, CDR2 FQNEAQ. The CDR3 loop reads CASSLFRGAREAFF. In DNA, the CDR3 is TGTGCCAGCAGCTTATTTCGGGGGGCGCGTGAAGCTTTCTTT.

V gene TRBV28 combines with J gene TRBJ1-2, with D perhaps matching TRBD1 (5 bases). Germline CDR1 MDHEN, CDR2 SYDVKM. The V end was cut by 6 bases, the J end by 4 bases, with 6 bases between. The CDR3 has 11 amino acids. Here the CDR3 reads CASRDTYGYTF. CDR3 nucleotides: TGTGCCAGCAGGGACACCTATGGCTACACCTTC.

The chain links TRBV18 to TRBJ2-3; 11 bases are shared with TRBD2. This CDR3 comprises 18 residues. J was trimmed by 6 bases and V by 6 bases; bases with no gene match: 17. The germline V gene has CDR1 KGHSH and CDR2 LQKENI. The CDR3 here is CASSDLITSGGSPDTQYF. As DNA, the CDR3 is TGTGCCAGCTCCGATCTAATCACTAGCGGGGGATCCCCGGATACGCAGTATTTT. Full variable domain (missing parts from reference TRBV18 and TRBJ2-3): NAGVMQNPRHLVRRRGQEARLRCSPMKGHSHVYWYRQLPEEGLKFMVYLQKENIIDESGMPKERFSAEFPKEGPSILRIQQVVRGDSAAYFCASSDLITSGGSPDTQYFGPGTRLTVL.

The chain recombines TRBV20-1 with TRBJ2-5, with D hard to call. Trimming removed 3 bases from V and 5 bases from J, with 7 bases in between. Germline lookup yields CDR1 DFQATT and CDR2 SNEGSKA (reference sequence). This CDR3 is built from 11 residues. The CDR3 loop reads CSASPLETQYF. CDR3 nucleotide sequence: TGCAGTGCTAGTCCGTTGGAGACCCAGTACTTC.

The chain combines TRBV7-9 with TRBJ1-2; D is ambiguous. Between the trimmed V and J ends, which lost 8 bases and 6 bases, there was a span of 10 bases. CDR1 and CDR2 from the germline V gene are SEHNR and FQNEAQ (reference sequence). The length of the CDR3 is 11 residues. For the CDR3, the DNA is TGTGCCAGCGGCATGGTTGATGGCTACACCTTC. This encodes CASGMVDGYTF.

This clone was counted a few times. The chain links TRBV4-1 to TRBJ2-2, with a possible D match to TRBD2 (6 bases). The CDR3 extends over 17 amino acids. CDR1 MGHRA and CDR2 YSYEKL come from the germline V gene. V lost 4 bases to trimming and J lost 0 bases, with 15 bases between them. CDR3 DNA sequence: TGCGCCAGCAGCCTGCGGTGGGGGGACTCGAACACCGGGGAGCTGTTTTTT. It is translated as CASSLRWGDSNTGELFF.

As to this clone: No conserved phenylalanine or tryptophan is present at the end of the CDR3, so a read error is the likely explanation. The DNA is left out, because the CDR3 cannot be placed on it with certainty; the CDR3 is given as TCRdb lists it. V usage is TRBV7-2 and J usage is TRBJ1-1; the DNA was not used to check the table's D call, TRBD1. Per the germline V gene, CDR1 is SGHTA and CDR2 is FQGNSA. The CDR3 adds up to 13 amino acids, both ends counted. Here the CDR3 reads CASSPGGTALRAL.

The chain carries TRBV3-1 (or the pseudogene TRBV3-2) and TRBJ2-1; the match to TRBD2 covers 9 bases. Germline assignment: CDR1 LGHDT and CDR2 YNNKEL (reference sequence). The CDR3 sequence is 16 residues long. Trimming cost V 6 bases and J 4 bases; bases outside gene matches: 10. CDR3 DNA: TGTGCCAGCAGACCTGAGAGGCTAGCGGGATACAATGAGCAGTTCTTC. Translated, it gives CASRPERLAGYNEQFF.

The chain employs TRBV30 and TRBJ1-4, with TRBD1 identical over 11 bases. The trim removed 0 bases at V and 8 bases at J, leaving 5 bases unmatched. Germline loops: CDR1 GTSNPN, CDR2 SVGIG (reference sequence). The CDR3 sequence is 15 residues long. CDR3 sequence reads: CAWSVLRTGGEKLFF. As DNA, the CDR3 is TGTGCCTGGAGTGTACTTAGGACAGGGGGCGAAAAACTGTTTTTT.

The chain links TRBV6-4 to TRBJ2-3; possible D gene TRBD1, 5 bases. There are 14 residues in the CDR3. V was trimmed by 5 bases and J by 5 bases, leaving 14 bases between them. Per the germline V gene, CDR1 is MRHNA and CDR2 is SNTAGT. In nucleotides, the CDR3 is TGTGCCAGCAGTAAGGGGCAGGTTGGAGATACGCAGTATTTT. Translating it yields CASSKGQVGDTQYF.

This chain links TRBV9 with TRBJ2-5, with 9 bases aligning to TRBD2. J gave up 5 bases and V 3 bases, and 11 bases lay outside the gene matches. Germline loops: CDR1 SGDLS, CDR2 YYNGEE. The CDR3 has 16 amino acids. The DNA for the CDR3 is TGTGCCAGCAGCGAAACCGGGACTAGCCCGCGGGAGACCCAGTACTTC. It yields the protein CASSETGTSPRETQYF.

The V call is TRBV5-1, the J call TRBJ2-1; TRBD1 matches 9 bases. The CDR3 is 15 amino acids. Germline trimming cut 4 bases from V and 5 bases from J; bases unmatched to any gene: 7. Germline V gene data show CDR1 as SGHRS and CDR2 as YFSETQ. CDR3: CASSTDRGKDNEQFF. The CDR3 bases are TGCGCCAGCAGCACGGACAGGGGAAAGGACAATGAGCAGTTCTTC. Combining the CDR3 with reference TRBV5-1 and TRBJ2-1 gives the whole variable domain KAGVTQTPRYLIKTRGQQVTLSCSPISGHRSVSWYQQTPGQGLQFLFEYFSETQRNKGNFPGRFSGRQFSNSRSEMNVSTLELGDSALYLCASSTDRGKDNEQFFGPGTRLTVL.

The sample holds a few counts of this clone. The chain uses TRBV2 and TRBJ1-1; TRBD1 matches 7 bases. The CDR3 has 13 amino acids. V lost 5 bases and J lost 1; bases outside the gene matches: 1. Germline CDR1 SNHLY, CDR2 FYNNEI. The CDR3 is CASSRQGNTEAFF. The CDR3 DNA reads TGTGCCAGCAGTCGACAGGGGAACACTGAAGCTTTCTTT.

This rearrangement joins TRBV9 to TRBJ2-2; 10 bases are shared with TRBD2. CDR1 and CDR2 from the germline V gene are SGDLS and YYNGEE. V lost 1 base and J lost 3; bases outside the gene matches: 6. This CDR3 is built from 17 residues. In DNA, the CDR3 is TGTGCCAGCAGCGTATTAGCGGGAGGTGCAGACACCGGGGAGCTGTTTTTT. This gives the protein CASSVLAGGADTGELFF. The full variable domain, in which reference TRBV9 and TRBJ2-2 provide the parts outside the CDR3, is DSGVTQTPKHLITATGQRVTLRCSPRSGDLSVYWYQQSLDQGLQFLIQYYNGEERAKGNILERFSAQQFPDLHSELNLSSLELGDSALYFCASSVLAGGADTGELFFGEGSRLTVL.

This clone was counted a few times. The CDR3 sequence is CASSLIGGLGSLYGYTF. CDR3 coding DNA: TGTGCCAGCAGTTTAATTGGAGGGCTTGGATCCCTTTATGGCTACACCTTC. V and J are TRBV28 and TRBJ1-2, with D unclear. CDR1 MDHEN and CDR2 SYDVKM come from the germline V gene. The CDR3 has 17 residues. Trimming left V 2 bases short and J 5 bases short, with 21 bases between.

The rearrangement uses TRBV12-3 or TRBV12-4 and TRBJ1-2; tentative D call: TRBD1 (6 bases). CDR3 length: 13 residues. Deletions cut 3 bases from V and 8 bases from J, with 13 bases between. The CDR3 is CASSFGGALGYTF. The CDR3 DNA sequence: TGTGCCAGCAGTTTTGGGGGGGCGTTGGGCTACACCTTC.